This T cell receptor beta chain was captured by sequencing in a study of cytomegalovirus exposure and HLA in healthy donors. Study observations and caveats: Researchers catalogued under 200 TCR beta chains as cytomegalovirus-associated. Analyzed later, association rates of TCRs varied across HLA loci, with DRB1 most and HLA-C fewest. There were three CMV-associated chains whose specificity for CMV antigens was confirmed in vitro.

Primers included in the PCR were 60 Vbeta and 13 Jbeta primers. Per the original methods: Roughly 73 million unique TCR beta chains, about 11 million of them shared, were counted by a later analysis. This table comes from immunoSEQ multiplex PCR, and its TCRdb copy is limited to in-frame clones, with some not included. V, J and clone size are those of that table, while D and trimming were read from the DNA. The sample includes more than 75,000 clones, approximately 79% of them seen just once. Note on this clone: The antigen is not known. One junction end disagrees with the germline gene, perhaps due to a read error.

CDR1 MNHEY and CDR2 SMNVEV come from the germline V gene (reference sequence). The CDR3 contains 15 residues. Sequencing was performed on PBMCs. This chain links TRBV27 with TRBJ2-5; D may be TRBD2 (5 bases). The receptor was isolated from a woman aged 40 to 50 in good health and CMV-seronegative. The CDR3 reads CASGFPEARVETQYF. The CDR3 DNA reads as TGTGCCAGCGGTTTCCCGGAGGCAAGGGTAGAGACCCAGTACTTC.